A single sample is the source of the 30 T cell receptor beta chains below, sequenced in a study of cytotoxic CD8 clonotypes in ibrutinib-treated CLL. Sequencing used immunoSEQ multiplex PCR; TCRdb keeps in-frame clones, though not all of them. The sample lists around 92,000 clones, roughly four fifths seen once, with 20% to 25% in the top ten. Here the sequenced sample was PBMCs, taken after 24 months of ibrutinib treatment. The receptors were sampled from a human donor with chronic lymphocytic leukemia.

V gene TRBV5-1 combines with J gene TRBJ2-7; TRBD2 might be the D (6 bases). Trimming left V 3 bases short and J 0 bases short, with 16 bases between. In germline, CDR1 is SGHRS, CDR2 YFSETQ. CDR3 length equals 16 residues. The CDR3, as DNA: TGCGCCAGCAGCTCGGGAGCAGCAGCATACTCCTACGAGCAGTACTTC. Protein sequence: CASSSGAAAYSYEQYF.

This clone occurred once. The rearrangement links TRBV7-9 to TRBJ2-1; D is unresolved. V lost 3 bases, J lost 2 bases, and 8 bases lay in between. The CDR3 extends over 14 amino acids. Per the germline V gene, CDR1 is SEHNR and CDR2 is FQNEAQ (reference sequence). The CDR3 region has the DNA TGTGCCAGCAGCTTTAACAACCCCTACAATGAGCAGTTCTTC. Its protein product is CASSFNNPYNEQFF.

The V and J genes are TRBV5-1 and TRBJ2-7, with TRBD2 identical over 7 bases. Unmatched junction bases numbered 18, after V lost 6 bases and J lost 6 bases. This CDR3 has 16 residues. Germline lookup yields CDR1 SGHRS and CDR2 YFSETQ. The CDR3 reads CASTEGTMAGAGEQYF. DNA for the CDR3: TGCGCCAGCACCGAGGGTACTATGGCGGGAGCCGGCGAGCAGTACTTC.

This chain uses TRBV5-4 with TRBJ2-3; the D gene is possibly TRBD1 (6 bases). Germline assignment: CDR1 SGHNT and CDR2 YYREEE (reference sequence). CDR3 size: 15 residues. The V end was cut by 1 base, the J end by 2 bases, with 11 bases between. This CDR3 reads CASSLQGQNTDTQYF. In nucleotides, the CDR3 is TGTGCCAGCAGCTTGCAAGGACAGAACACAGATACGCAGTATTTT.

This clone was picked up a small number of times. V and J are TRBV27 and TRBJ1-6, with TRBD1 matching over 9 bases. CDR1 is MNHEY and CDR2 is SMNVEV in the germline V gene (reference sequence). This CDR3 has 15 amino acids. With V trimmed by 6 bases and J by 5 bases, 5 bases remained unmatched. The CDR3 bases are TGTGCCAGCAGGGACAGGGGAGTAGATAATTCACCCCTCCACTTT. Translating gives CASRDRGVDNSPLHF.

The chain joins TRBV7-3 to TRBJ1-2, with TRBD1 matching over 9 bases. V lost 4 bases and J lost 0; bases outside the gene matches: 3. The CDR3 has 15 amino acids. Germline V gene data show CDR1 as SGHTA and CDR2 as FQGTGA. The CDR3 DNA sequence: TGTGCCAGCAGCTCGGGACAGGGACCTAACTATGGCTACACCTTC. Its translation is CASSSGQGPNYGYTF.

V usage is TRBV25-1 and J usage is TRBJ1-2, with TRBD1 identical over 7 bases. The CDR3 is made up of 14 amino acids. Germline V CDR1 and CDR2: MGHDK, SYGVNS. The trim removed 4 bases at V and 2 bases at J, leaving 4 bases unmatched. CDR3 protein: CASSGTGPNYGYTF. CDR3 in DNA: TGTGCCAGCAGTGGGACAGGACCAAACTATGGCTACACCTTC.

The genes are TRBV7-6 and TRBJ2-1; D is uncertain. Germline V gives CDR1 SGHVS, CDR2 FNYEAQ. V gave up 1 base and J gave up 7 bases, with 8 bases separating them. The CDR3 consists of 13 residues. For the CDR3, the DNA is TGTGCCAGCAGCTTAGATTTAGGGAATGAGCAGTTCTTC. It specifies CASSLDLGNEQFF.

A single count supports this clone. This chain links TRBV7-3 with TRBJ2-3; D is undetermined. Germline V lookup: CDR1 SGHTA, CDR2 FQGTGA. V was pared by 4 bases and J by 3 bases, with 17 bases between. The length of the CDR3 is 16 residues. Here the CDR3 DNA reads TGTGCCAGCAGCTCGAGTCGAGTCGCGACGACAGATACGCAGTATTTT. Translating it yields CASSSSRVATTDTQYF.

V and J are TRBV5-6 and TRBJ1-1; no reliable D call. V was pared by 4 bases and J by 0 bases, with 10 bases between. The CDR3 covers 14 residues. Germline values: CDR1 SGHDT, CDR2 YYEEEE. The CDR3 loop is CASSRGRLNTEAFF. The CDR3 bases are TGTGCCAGCAGCCGAGGACGGCTGAACACTGAAGCTTTCTTT.

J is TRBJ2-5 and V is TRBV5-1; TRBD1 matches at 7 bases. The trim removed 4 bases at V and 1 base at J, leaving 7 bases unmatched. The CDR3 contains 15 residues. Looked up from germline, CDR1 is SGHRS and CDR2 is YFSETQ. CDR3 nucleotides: TGCGCCAGCAGCGTCTCCGGGACAGTCCAAGAGACCCAGTACTTC. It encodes CASSVSGTVQETQYF.

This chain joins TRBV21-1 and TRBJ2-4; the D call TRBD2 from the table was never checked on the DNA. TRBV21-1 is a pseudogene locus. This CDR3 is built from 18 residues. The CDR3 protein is CASSKVPTGYAAKNIQYF. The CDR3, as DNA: TGTGCCAGCAGCAAAGTCCCAACCGGGTACGCTGCCAAAAACATTCAGTACTTC.

The CDR3 is CASSHKRELSSYEQYF. For the CDR3, the DNA is TGCGCCAGCAGCCACAAACGGGAGCTGAGCTCCTACGAGCAGTACTTC. The chain combines TRBV4-1 with TRBJ2-7, with TRBD2 as a possible D gene (6 bases). The CDR3 has 16 residues. V dropped 3 bases and J dropped 0 bases, with 15 bases sitting between them. The V gene's germline CDR1 is MGHRA and CDR2 YSYEKL.

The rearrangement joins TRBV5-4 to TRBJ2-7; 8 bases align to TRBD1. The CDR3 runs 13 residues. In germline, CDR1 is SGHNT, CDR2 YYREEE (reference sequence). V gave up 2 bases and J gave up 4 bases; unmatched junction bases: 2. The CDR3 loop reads CASSFRDRYEQYF. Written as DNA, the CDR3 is TGTGCCAGCAGCTTCCGGGACAGGTACGAGCAGTACTTC.

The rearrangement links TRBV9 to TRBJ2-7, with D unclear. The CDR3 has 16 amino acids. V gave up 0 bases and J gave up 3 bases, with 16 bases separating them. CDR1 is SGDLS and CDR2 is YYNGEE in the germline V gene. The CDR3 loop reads CASSVADAGIIYEQYF. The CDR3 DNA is TGTGCCAGCAGCGTAGCGGATGCAGGAATCATCTACGAGCAGTACTTC.

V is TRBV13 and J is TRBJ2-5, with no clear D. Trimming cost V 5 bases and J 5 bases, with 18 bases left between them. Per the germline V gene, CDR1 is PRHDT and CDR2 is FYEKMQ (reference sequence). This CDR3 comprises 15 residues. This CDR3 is CASSPPGRSEETQYF. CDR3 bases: TGTGCCAGCAGCCCGCCCGGGCGTTCCGAGGAGACCCAGTACTTC. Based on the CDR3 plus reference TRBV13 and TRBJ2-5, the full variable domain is AAGVIQSPRHLIKEKRETATLKCYPIPRHDTVYWYQQGPGQDPQFLISFYEKMQSDKGSIPDRFSAQQFSDYHSELNMSSLELGDSALYFCASSPPGRSEETQYFGPGTRLLVL.

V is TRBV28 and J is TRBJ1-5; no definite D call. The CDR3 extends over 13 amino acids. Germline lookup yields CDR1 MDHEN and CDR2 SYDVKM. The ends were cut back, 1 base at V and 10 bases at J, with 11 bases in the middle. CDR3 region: CASSLSLGQPQHF. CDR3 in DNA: TGTGCCAGCAGTTTATCCCTCGGGCAACCCCAGCATTTT.

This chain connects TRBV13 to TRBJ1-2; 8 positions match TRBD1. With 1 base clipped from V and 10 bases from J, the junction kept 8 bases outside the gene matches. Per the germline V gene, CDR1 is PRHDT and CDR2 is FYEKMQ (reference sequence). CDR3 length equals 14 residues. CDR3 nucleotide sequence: TGTGCCAGCAGCTTAGCCCTTCCCAGGGGGCACTACACCTTC. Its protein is CASSLALPRGHYTF.

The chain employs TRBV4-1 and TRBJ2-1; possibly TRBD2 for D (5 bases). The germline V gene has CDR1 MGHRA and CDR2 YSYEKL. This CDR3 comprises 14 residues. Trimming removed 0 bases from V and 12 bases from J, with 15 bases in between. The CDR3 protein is CASSQDHVGERQFF. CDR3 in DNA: TGCGCCAGCAGCCAAGATCATGTGGGAGAGAGGCAGTTCTTC.

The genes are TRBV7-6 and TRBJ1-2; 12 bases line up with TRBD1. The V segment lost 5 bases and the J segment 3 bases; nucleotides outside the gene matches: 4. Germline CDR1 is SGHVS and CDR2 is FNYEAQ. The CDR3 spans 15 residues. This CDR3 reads CASSPGTGGYYGYTF. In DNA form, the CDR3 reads TGTGCCAGCAGCCCTGGGACAGGGGGCTACTATGGCTACACCTTC.

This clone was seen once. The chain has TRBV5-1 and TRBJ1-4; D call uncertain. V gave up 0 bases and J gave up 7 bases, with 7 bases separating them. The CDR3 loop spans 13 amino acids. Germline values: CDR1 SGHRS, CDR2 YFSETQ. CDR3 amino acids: CASSLDPGEKLFF. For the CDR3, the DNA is TGCGCCAGCAGCTTGGATCCAGGTGAAAAACTGTTTTTT.

The CDR3 loop is CASSDVGHLAFF. The CDR3 DNA reads as TGTGCCAGCAGTGACGTTGGGCATCTGGCCTTCTTT. This chain connects TRBV2 to TRBJ1-1, with D hard to call. This CDR3 has 12 amino acids. Germline-derived CDR1 and CDR2 are SNHLY and FYNNEI. The V and J ends lost 3 bases and 14 bases respectively, with 16 bases between them.

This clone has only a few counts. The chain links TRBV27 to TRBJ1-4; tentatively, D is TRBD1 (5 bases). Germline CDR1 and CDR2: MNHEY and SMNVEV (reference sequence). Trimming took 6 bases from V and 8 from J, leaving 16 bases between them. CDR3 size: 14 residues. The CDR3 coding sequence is TGTGCCAGCAGCGCCGCCGGGGCTCAGGAAAAACTGTTTTTT. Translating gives CASSAAGAQEKLFF.

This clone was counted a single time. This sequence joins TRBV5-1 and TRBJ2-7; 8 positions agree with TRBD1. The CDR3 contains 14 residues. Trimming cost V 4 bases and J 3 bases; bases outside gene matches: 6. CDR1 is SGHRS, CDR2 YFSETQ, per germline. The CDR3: CASSRARGLYEQYF. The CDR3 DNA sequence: TGCGCCAGCAGCAGGGCCAGGGGGCTCTACGAGCAGTACTTC. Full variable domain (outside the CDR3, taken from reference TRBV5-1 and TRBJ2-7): KAGVTQTPRYLIKTRGQQVTLSCSPISGHRSVSWYQQTPGQGLQFLFEYFSETQRNKGNFPGRFSGRQFSNSRSEMNVSTLELGDSALYLCASSRARGLYEQYFGPGTRLTVT.

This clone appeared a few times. This CDR3 is CASSSFGLAGVLDTQYF. CDR3 nucleotide sequence: TGTGCCAGTAGTTCTTTCGGACTAGCGGGAGTTCTAGATACGCAGTATTTT. The V call is TRBV19, the J call TRBJ2-3, with 13 bases lining up with TRBD2. Germline V gene data show CDR1 as LNHDA and CDR2 as SQIVND (reference sequence). V lost 5 bases and J lost 5; bases outside the gene matches: 10. This CDR3 spans 17 amino acids.

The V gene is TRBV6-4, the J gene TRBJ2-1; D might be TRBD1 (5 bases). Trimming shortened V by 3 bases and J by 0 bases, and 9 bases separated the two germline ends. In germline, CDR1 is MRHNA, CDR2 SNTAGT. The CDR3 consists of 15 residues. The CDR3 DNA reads TGTGCCAGCAGTGAGGGGCAGAGCTCCTACAATGAGCAGTTCTTC. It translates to CASSEGQSSYNEQFF.

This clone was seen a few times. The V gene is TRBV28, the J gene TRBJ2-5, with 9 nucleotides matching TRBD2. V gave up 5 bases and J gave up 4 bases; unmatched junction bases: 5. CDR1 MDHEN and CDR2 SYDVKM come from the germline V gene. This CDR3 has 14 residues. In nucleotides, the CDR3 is TGTGCCAGCAGTCCCCGACTAGCGGTAGAGACCCAGTACTTC. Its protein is CASSPRLAVETQYF.

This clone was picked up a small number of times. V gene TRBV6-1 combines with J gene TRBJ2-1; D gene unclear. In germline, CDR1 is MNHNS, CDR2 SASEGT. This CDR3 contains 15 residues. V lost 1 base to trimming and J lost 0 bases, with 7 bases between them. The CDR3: CASSEGLHSYNEQFF. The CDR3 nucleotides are TGTGCCAGCAGTGAAGGTCTCCACTCCTACAATGAGCAGTTCTTC.

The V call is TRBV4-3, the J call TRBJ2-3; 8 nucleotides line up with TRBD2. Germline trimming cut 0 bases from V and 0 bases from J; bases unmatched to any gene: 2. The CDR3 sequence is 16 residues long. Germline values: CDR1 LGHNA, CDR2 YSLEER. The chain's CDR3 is CASSQELAGSTDTQYF. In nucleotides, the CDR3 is TGCGCCAGCAGCCAAGAGTTAGCGGGGAGCACAGATACGCAGTATTTT.

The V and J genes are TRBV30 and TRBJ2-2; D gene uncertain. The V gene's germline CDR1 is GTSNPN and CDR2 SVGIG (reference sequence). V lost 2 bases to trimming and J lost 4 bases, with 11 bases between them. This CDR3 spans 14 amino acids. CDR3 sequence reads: CAWSRFSPTGELFF. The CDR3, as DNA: TGTGCCTGGAGTAGGTTTAGCCCCACCGGGGAGCTGTTTTTT. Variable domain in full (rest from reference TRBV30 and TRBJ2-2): SQTIHQWPATLVQPVGSPLSLECTVEGTSNPNLYWYRQAAGRGLQLLFYSVGIGQISSEVPQNLSASRPQDRQFILSSKKLLLSDSGFYLCAWSRFSPTGELFFGEGSRLTVL.